This T cell receptor beta chain was captured in a study of blood T cells in healthy people across ages. The CDR3 length is 14 residues. V was clipped by 0 bases and J by 4 bases, with 9 bases between them. Germline V gene lookup returns CDR1 ENHRY and CDR2 SYGVKD. It was with a sample-barcoded 5' primer and a J-beta primer mix that a second PCR of roughly 7 to 12 cycles was run. Tagging of each cDNA molecule was performed by a template-switch adaptor with 12 random nucleotides. In TCRdb, the 5' RACE reads were re-called with MiXCR into one record per CDR3 protein. The profile covers 1.5 million to 2 million distinct CDR3 sequences, with 28% appearing a single time and less than 9.5% taken by the ten largest. In this sample, this clonotype turned up many times. Its antigen is not identified. The study, taken as a whole, reports: Any changes in expanded clonotypes were possibly confounded, as donor CMV status remained unknown. Naive CD4+ cells and diversity were both higher in long-lived donors than in aged donors. Per-million-T-cell TCR beta diversity fell roughly linearly with age.

The sequencing sample was made of blood. The TCR sequence derives from a woman aged 25-40 years in good health. The V and J genes are TRBV10-3 and TRBJ1-2, with unresolved D. The CDR3 is CAISESSELYGYTF. For the CDR3, the DNA is TGTGCCATCAGTGAGTCGTCAGAACTCTATGGCTACACCTTC.